The entry below describes one T cell receptor beta chain. What it binds is unknown. For TCR beta, libraries came from quantitative 5'-RACE with molecular barcodes. TCRdb re-called the 5' RACE reads with MiXCR, one entry per CDR3 protein. The table lists 200,000 to 250,000 distinct CDR3 sequences, 30% to 35% of them singletons, with roughly 4.2% in the top ten. This sample stems from a study of CD8 T cells in ankylosing spondylitis. This CDR3 has 16 amino acids. J gave up 7 bases and V 3 bases, and 7 bases lay outside the gene matches. Overall study results and limits: A motif of 7 to 9 highly homologous TCR beta variants was seen as apparently characteristic of ankylosing spondylitis blood. Disease-linked clones reportedly concentrated significantly in matched ankylosing spondylitis synovial fluid.

The source material was blood, either unsorted or a sorted T cell fraction (not recorded which). J is TRBJ2-1 and V is TRBV12-3 or TRBV12-4, with TRBD2 matching over 12 bases. This receptor was taken from a male donor with ankylosing spondylitis or in good health (not recorded which). CDR3 region: CASSFSASGGANEQFF. The CDR3 DNA is TGTGCCAGCAGTTTTAGTGCTAGCGGGGGGGCAAATGAGCAGTTCTTC.